This T cell receptor (beta chain) derives from a study of identical twins. Study results and caveats: In cord blood, abundant beta clonotypes had fewer insertions; memory showed no trend.

In TCRdb, the 5' RACE reads were re-called with MiXCR into one record per CDR3 protein. The table records 450,000 or so distinct CDR3 sequences, 11% to 15% of them present only once. Germline-derived CDR1 and CDR2 are DFQATT and SNEGSKA (reference sequence). The CDR3 spans 16 residues. V was clipped by 1 base and J by 8 bases; unmatched bases: 8. This clonotype was counted a few times. Its antigen is currently unknown. Separately, the same data were catalogued under a study of yellow fever vaccine responses in identical twins. That source adds: Reportedly, the T cell response mounted by twins to vaccine seemed partly convergent, partly personalized.

The sequencing sample was made of CD4+ T cells sorted from blood. The sequence came from a woman aged 18-29 years in good health. V gene TRBV20-1 combines with J gene TRBJ2-1, with 13 bases fitting TRBD2. The CDR3 spells CSARGFRTSGSDEQFF. As DNA, the CDR3 is TGCAGTGCTAGAGGTTTCCGGACTAGCGGGAGTGATGAGCAGTTCTTC.